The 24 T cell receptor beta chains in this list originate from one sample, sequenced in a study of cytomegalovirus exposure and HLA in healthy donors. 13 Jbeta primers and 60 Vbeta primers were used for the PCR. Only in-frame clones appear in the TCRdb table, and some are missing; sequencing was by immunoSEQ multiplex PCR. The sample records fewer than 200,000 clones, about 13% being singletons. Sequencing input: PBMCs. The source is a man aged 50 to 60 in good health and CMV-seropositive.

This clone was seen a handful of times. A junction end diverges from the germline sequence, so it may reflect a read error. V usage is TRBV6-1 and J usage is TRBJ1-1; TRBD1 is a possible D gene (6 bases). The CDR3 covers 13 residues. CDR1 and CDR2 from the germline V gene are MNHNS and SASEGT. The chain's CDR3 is CVSRAGAETEAFF. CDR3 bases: TGTGTCAGCCGGGCAGGGGCCGAGACTGAAGCTTTCTTT.

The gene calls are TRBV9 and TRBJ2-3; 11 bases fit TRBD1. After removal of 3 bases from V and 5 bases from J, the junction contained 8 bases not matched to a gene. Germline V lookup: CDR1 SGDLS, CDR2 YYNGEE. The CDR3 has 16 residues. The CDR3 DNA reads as TGTGCCAGCAGCGGCATGGACAGGGGGCTGGGAGATACGCAGTATTTT. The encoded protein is CASSGMDRGLGDTQYF.

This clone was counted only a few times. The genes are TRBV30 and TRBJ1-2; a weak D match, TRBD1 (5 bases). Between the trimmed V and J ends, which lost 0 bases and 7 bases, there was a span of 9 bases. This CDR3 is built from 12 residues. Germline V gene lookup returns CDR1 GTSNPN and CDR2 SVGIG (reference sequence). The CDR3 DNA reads TGTGCCTGGAGTGTAGGGGTAGTTGGCTACACCTTC. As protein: CAWSVGVVGYTF.

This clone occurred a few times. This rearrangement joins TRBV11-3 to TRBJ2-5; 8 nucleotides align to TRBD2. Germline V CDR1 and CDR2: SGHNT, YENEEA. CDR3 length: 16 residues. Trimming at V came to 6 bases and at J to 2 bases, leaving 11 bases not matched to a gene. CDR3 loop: CASRRTSHLLQETQYF. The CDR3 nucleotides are TGTGCCAGCAGGCGGACTAGCCACTTACTTCAAGAGACCCAGTACTTC.

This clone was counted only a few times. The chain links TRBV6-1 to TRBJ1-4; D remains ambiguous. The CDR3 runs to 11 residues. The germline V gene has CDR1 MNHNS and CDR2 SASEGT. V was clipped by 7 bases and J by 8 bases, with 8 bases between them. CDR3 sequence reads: CASTTREKLFF. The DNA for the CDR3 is TGTGCCAGCACCACTAGAGAAAAACTGTTTTTT.

This CDR3 is CAISLREDGYTF. The CDR3 bases are TGTGCCATCAGCCTCAGGGAGGATGGCTACACCTTC. The rearrangement joins TRBV10-3 to TRBJ1-2, with D perhaps matching TRBD1 (5 bases). Per the germline V gene, CDR1 is ENHRY and CDR2 is SYGVKD. The CDR3 totals 12 residues. Trimming removed 6 bases at V and 6 bases at J, with 11 bases between.

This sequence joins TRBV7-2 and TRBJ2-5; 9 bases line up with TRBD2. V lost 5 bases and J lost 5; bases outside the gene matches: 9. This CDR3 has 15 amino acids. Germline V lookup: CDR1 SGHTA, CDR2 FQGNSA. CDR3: CASSPRLAGGETQYF. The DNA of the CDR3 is TGTGCCAGCAGCCCCCGGTTGGCGGGGGGGGAGACCCAGTACTTC.

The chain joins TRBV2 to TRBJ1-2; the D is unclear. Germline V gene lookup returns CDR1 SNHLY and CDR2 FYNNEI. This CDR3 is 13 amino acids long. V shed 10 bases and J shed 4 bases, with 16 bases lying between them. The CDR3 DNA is TGTGCCATCTATTCTTTTTCGGGCTATGGCTACACCTTC. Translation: CAIYSFSGYGYTF.

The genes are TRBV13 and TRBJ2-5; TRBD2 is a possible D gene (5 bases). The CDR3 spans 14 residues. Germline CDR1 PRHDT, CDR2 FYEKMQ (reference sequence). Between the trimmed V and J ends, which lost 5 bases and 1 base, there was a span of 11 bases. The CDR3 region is CASSPRTGQETQYF. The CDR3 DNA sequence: TGTGCCAGCAGCCCCCGGACTGGCCAAGAGACCCAGTACTTC. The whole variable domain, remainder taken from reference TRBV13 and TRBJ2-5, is AAGVIQSPRHLIKEKRETATLKCYPIPRHDTVYWYQQGPGQDPQFLISFYEKMQSDKGSIPDRFSAQQFSDYHSELNMSSLELGDSALYFCASSPRTGQETQYFGPGTRLLVL.

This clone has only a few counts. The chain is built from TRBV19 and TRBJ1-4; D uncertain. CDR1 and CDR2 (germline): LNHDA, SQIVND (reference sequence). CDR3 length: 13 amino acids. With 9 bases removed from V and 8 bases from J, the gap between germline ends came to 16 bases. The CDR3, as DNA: TGTGCCAGCGCCTTCACCCAGTGGGAAAAACTGTTTTTT. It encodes CASAFTQWEKLFF.

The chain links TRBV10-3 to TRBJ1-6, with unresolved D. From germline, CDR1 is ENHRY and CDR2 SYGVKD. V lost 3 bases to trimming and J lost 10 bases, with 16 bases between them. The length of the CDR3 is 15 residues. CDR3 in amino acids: CAISDPEQPLSPLHF. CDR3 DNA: TGTGCCATCAGTGACCCGGAACAGCCCCTCTCACCCCTCCACTTT.

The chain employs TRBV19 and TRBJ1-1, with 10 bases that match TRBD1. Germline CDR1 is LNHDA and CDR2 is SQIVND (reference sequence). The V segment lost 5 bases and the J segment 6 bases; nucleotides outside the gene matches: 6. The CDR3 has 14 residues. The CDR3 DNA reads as TGTGCCAGTAGTCTCCGACAGGGGGCCTCTGAAGCTTTCTTT. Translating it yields CASSLRQGASEAFF.

CDR3 residues: CASSIGGSGANVLTF. CDR3 DNA: TGTGCCAGCAGCATCGGGGGATCTGGGGCCAACGTCCTGACTTTC. V is TRBV28 and J is TRBJ2-6; a possible D gene is TRBD2 (6 bases). V was pared by 6 bases and J by 1 base, with 10 bases between. CDR1 is MDHEN, CDR2 SYDVKM, per germline. CDR3 length: 15 amino acids.

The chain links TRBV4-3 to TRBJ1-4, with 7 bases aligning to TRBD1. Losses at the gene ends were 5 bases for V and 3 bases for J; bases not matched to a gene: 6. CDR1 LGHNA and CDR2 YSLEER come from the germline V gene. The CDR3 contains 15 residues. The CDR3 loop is CASSINRGANEKLFF. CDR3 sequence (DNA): TGCGCCAGCAGCATTAACAGGGGTGCTAATGAAAAACTGTTTTTT.

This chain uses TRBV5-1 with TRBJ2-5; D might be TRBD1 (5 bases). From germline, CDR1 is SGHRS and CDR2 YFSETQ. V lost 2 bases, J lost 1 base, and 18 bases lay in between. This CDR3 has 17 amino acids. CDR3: CASSFFGRQNPQETQYF. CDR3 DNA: TGCGCCAGCAGCTTTTTTGGCCGACAGAACCCCCAAGAGACCCAGTACTTC. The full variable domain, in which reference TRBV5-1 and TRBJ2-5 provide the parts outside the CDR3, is KAGVTQTPRYLIKTRGQQVTLSCSPISGHRSVSWYQQTPGQGLQFLFEYFSETQRNKGNFPGRFSGRQFSNSRSEMNVSTLELGDSALYLCASSFFGRQNPQETQYFGPGTRLLVL.

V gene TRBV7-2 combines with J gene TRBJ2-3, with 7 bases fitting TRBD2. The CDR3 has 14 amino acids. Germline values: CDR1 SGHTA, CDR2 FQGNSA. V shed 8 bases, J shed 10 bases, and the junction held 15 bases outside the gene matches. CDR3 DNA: TGTGCCAGCTGCGAGCGGGGAGGTGCTTGGGCGCAGTATTTT. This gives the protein CASCERGGAWAQYF.

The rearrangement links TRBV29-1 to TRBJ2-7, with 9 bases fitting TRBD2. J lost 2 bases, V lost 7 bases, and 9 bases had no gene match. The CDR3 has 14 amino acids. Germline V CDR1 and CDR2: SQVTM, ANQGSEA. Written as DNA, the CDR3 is TGCAGCGCCGGCGGGGGGGACACAACCTACGAGCAGTACTTC. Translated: CSAGGGDTTYEQYF.

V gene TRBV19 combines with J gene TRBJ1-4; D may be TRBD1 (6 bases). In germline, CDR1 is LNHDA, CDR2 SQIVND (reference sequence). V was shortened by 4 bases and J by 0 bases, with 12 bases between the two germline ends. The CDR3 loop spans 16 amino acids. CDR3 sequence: CASSTGGGATNEKLFF. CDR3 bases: TGTGCCAGTAGTACGGGGGGCGGTGCAACTAATGAAAAACTGTTTTTT.

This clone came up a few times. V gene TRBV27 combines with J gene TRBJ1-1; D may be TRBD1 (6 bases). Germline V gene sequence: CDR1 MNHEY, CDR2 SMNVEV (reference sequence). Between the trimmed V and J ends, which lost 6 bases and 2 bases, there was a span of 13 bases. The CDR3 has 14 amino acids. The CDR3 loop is CASSPQGHNTEAFF. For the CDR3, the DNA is TGTGCCAGCAGCCCCCAGGGGCACAACACTGAAGCTTTCTTT.

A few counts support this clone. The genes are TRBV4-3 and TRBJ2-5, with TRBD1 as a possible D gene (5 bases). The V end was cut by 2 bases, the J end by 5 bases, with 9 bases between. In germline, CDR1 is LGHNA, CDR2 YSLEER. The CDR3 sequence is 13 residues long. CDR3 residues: CASSQWGRETQYF. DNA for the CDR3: TGCGCCAGCAGCCAATGGGGCAGGGAGACCCAGTACTTC.

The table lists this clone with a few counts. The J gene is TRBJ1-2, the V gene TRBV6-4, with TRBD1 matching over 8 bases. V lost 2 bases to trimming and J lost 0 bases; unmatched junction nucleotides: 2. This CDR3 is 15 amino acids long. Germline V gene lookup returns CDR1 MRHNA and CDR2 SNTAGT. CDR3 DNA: TGTGCCAGCAGTGACGGGACAGGCACTAACTATGGCTACACCTTC. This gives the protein CASSDGTGTNYGYTF.

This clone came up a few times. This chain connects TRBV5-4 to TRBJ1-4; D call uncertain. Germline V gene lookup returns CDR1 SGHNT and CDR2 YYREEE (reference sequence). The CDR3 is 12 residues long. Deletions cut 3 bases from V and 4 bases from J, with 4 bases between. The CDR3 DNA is TGTGCCAGCAGCTCGTTTAATGAAAAACTGTTTTTT. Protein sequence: CASSSFNEKLFF. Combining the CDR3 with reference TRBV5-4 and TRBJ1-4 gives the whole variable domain ETGVTQSPTHLIKTRGQQVTLRCSSQSGHNTVSWYQQALGQGPQFIFQYYREEENGRGNFPPRFSGLQFPNYSSELNVNALELDDSALYLCASSSFNEKLFFGSGTQLSVL.

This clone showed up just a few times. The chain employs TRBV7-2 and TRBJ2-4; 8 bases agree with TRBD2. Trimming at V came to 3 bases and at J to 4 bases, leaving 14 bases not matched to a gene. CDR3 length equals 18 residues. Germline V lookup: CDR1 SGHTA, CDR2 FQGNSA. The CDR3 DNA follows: TGTGCCAGCAGCTTTGCCTTAGCGGGACAAGTGATAAAAAACATTCAGTACTTC. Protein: CASSFALAGQVIKNIQYF.

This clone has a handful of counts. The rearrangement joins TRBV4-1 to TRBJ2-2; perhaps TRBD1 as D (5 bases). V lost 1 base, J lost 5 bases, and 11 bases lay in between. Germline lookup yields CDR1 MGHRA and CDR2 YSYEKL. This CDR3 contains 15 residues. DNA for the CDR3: TGCGCCAGCAGCCAAGCAGGGCTAGGAACCGGGGAGCTGTTTTTT. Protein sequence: CASSQAGLGTGELFF.